These T cell receptor beta chains were read from a single sample in a study of CD8+ T cells in alopecia areata. Here immunoSEQ multiplex PCR was the method, and the copy in TCRdb shows in-frame clones only, minus some. The data contain about 250,000 clones, around two thirds of them singletons. The sequencing here drew on CD4+ T cells sorted from blood, taken at week 0. These receptors all come from a human donor with alopecia areata. Both conserved end residues are part of each CDR3. The D gene is left open where the match is weak. Clone sizes are given selectively: once, few, many, or a class where the clone is expanded.

j_call | clone_size | v_call | d_call | cdr3_aa | cdr3_nt
TRBJ2-3 | few | TRBV2 | . | CASSEFVGPNADTQYF | TGTGCCAGCAGTGAATTTGTTGGACCGAACGCAGATACGCAGTATTTT
TRBJ2-7 | . | TRBV30 | . | CAWSVRLDRSSYEQYF | TGTGCCTGGAGTGTACGCCTGGACAGAAGCTCCTACGAGCAGTACTTC
TRBJ2-7 | . | TRBV25-1 | . | CASSEGGSLTEQYF | TGTGCCAGCAGTGAAGGCGGATCCCTCACCGAGCAGTACTTC
TRBJ2-7 | few | TRBV18 | TRBD1 | CASSPTGQGNHEQYF | TGTGCCAGCTCACCTACGGGACAGGGGAATCACGAGCAGTACTTC
TRBJ2-3 | . | TRBV9 | . | CASSVTGSTDTQYF | TGTGCCAGCAGCGTCACGGGGTCCACAGATACGCAGTATTTT
TRBJ2-1 | . | TRBV9 | . | CASSVTGDGLDEQFF | TGTGCCAGCAGCGTAACGGGGGATGGATTGGATGAGCAGTTCTTC
TRBJ2-7 | few | TRBV29-1 | . | CSVHSSYEQYF | TGCAGCGTCCATAGCTCCTACGAGCAGTACTTC
TRBJ1-3 | . | TRBV9 | . | CASSGRDYGNTIYF | TGTGCCAGCAGCGGCCGGGACTATGGAAACACCATATATTTT
TRBJ1-6 | . | TRBV30 | . | CAWSVRDGDSPLHF | TGTGCCTGGAGTGTACGGGACGGCGATTCACCCCTCCACTTT
TRBJ1-4 | few | TRBV28 | . | CASSPQGLANEKLFF | TGTGCCAGCAGTCCGCAGGGTCTGGCTAATGAAAAACTGTTTTTT
TRBJ1-1 | few | TRBV30 | . | CAWEGVGAFF | TGTGCCTGGGAAGGGGTGGGAGCTTTCTTT
TRBJ2-7 | few | TRBV7-7 | . | CASSLGPSYLYEQYF | TGTGCTAGCAGCTTAGGGCCTAGTTACCTCTACGAGCAGTACTTC
TRBJ1-1 | . | TRBV29-1 | . | CSVDDPGSNTEAFF | TGCAGCGTTGATGACCCCGGATCGAACACTGAAGCTTTCTTT
TRBJ2-7 | . | TRBV6-5 | TRBD1 | CASRRGQGTTYEQYF | TGTGCCAGCAGACGAGGACAGGGCACAACCTACGAGCAGTACTTC
TRBJ2-1 | . | TRBV7-2 | TRBD2 | CASSSQAGFYNEQFF | TGTGCCAGCAGCTCCCAAGCGGGGTTCTACAATGAGCAGTTCTTC
TRBJ2-5 | . | TRBV29-1 | . | CSAADAWETQYF | TGCAGCGCTGCGGACGCTTGGGAGACCCAGTACTTC
TRBJ2-6 | . | TRBV18 | . | CASSPPLSGANVLTF | TGTGCCAGCTCACCGCCGCTCTCTGGGGCCAACGTCCTGACTTTC
TRBJ2-5 | . | TRBV10-3 | . | CAISKPLQETQYF | TGTGCCATCAGTAAACCTTTGCAAGAGACCCAGTACTTC
TRBJ1-3 | . | TRBV7-2 | . | CASSLGPYRVGSGNTIYF | TGTGCCAGCAGCTTAGGGCCCTACCGGGTAGGGTCTGGAAACACCATATATTTT
TRBJ2-6 | few | TRBV6-6 | . | CASSAGTANVLTF | TGTGCCAGCAGTGCTGGGACAGCCAACGTCCTGACTTTC
TRBJ1-2 | few | TRBV5-1 | . | CASSLNRDGYTF | TGCGCCAGCAGCTTGAACAGGGACGGCTACACCTTC
TRBJ1-2 | . | TRBV30 | TRBD1 | CAWSEQGDYGYTF | TGTGCCTGGAGTGAGCAGGGGGACTATGGCTACACCTTC
TRBJ1-4 | . | TRBV30 | . | CAWSGGAPGEKLFF | TGTGCCTGGAGCGGCGGGGCCCCAGGTGAAAAACTGTTTTTT